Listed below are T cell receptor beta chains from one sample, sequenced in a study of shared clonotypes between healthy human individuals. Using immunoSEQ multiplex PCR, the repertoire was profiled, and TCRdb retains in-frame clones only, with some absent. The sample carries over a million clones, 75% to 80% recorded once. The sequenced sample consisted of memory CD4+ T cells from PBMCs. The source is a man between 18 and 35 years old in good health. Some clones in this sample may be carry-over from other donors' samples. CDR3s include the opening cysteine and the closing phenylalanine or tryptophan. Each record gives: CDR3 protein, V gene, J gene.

CDR3aa: CASSLRLRGYTF; v_gene: TRBV28; j_gene: TRBJ1-2
CDR3aa: CASSLTGGSYNEQFF; v_gene: TRBV7-3; j_gene: TRBJ2-1
CDR3aa: CASSKSPGANVLTF; v_gene: TRBV5-1; j_gene: TRBJ2-6
CDR3aa: CASSLDVGRSNQPQHF; v_gene: TRBV5-5; j_gene: TRBJ1-5
CDR3aa: CASSLADSGRGNIQYF; v_gene: TRBV5-1; j_gene: TRBJ2-4
CDR3aa: CASSGPTGGEQYF; v_gene: TRBV2; j_gene: TRBJ2-7
CDR3aa: CASRLGRGQADYGYTF; v_gene: TRBV12-2; j_gene: TRBJ1-2
CDR3aa: CATHWGTVSYEQYF; v_gene: TRBV6-1; j_gene: TRBJ2-7
CDR3aa: CASSPADRNYGYTF; v_gene: TRBV5-4; j_gene: TRBJ1-2
CDR3aa: CASWSPGNIQYF; v_gene: TRBV2; j_gene: TRBJ2-4
CDR3aa: CASSKGRSGCHEQFF; v_gene: TRBV21-1; j_gene: TRBJ2-1
CDR3aa: CASSRGTGNTIYF; v_gene: TRBV28; j_gene: TRBJ1-3
CDR3aa: CASSSLAGGVTDTQYF; v_gene: TRBV7-6; j_gene: TRBJ2-3
CDR3aa: CASSRQGGTDTQYF; v_gene: TRBV7-3; j_gene: TRBJ2-3
CDR3aa: CASRGDIEYGYTF; v_gene: TRBV6-5; j_gene: TRBJ1-2
CDR3aa: CASSLLSQGSYEQYF; v_gene: TRBV27; j_gene: NA
CDR3aa: CASRPPSSGSGNTIYF; v_gene: TRBV7-9; j_gene: TRBJ1-3
CDR3aa: CASSLGWAREQYF; v_gene: TRBV5-4; j_gene: TRBJ2-7
CDR3aa: CASRERTGGETQYF; v_gene: TRBV6-6; j_gene: TRBJ2-5
CDR3aa: CASSERAEGTGELFF; v_gene: TRBV6-4; j_gene: TRBJ2-2
CDR3aa: CSVDTNTDTQYF; v_gene: TRBV29-1; j_gene: TRBJ2-3
CDR3aa: CASSGRGGNQPQHF; v_gene: TRBV19; j_gene: TRBJ1-5
CDR3aa: CASSFSGTGVEKLFF; v_gene: TRBV28; j_gene: TRBJ1-4
CDR3aa: CASSARMSTEAFF; v_gene: TRBV9; j_gene: TRBJ1-1
CDR3aa: CASSQGTGNSGANVLTF; v_gene: TRBV4-1; j_gene: TRBJ2-6
CDR3aa: CASSVQGGSYEQYF; v_gene: TRBV28; j_gene: TRBJ2-7
CDR3aa: CATSKEVGGAFF; v_gene: TRBV15; j_gene: TRBJ1-1
CDR3aa: CASSYAGSSYEQYF; v_gene: TRBV6-5; j_gene: TRBJ2-7
CDR3aa: CASSTYRDGYTF; v_gene: TRBV28; j_gene: TRBJ1-2
CDR3aa: CASSQTLGGGETQYF; v_gene: TRBV14; j_gene: TRBJ2-5
CDR3aa: CASSEAGATGELFF; v_gene: TRBV7-2; j_gene: TRBJ2-2
CDR3aa: CASSPTGGTNEKLFF; v_gene: TRBV28; j_gene: TRBJ1-4
CDR3aa: CATGRVAGTEAFF; v_gene: TRBV5-5; j_gene: TRBJ1-1
CDR3aa: CASSSYSGISSYNEQFF; v_gene: TRBV27; j_gene: TRBJ2-1
CDR3aa: CASSEGIVNQPQHF; v_gene: TRBV6-1; j_gene: TRBJ1-5
CDR3aa: CASSQEGGKQPQHF; v_gene: TRBV4-1; j_gene: TRBJ1-5
CDR3aa: CATSRGVGTANTEAFF; v_gene: TRBV15; j_gene: TRBJ1-1
CDR3aa: CASSQNPTPGPLVTDTQYF; v_gene: TRBV23-1; j_gene: TRBJ2-3
CDR3aa: CASSEGYGGNQPQHF; v_gene: TRBV25-1; j_gene: TRBJ1-5
CDR3aa: CASSQDRQTETQYF; v_gene: TRBV4-3; j_gene: TRBJ2-5
CDR3aa: CASTPGQGHTEAFF; v_gene: TRBV28; j_gene: TRBJ1-1